This record covers a single T cell receptor (beta chain). The antigen remains unidentified. Primers included in the PCR were 60 Vbeta and 13 Jbeta primers. The method was immunoSEQ multiplex PCR; TCRdb's version includes in-frame clones alone and lacks a portion of them. This sample yields around 110,000 clones, of which 74% are seen a single time; around 15% belongs to the top ten. This sample stems from a study of cytomegalovirus exposure and HLA in healthy donors. The study's findings and limits: V- and J-gene trimming in TCR beta was tied to a missense DCLRE1C variant by an analysis performed later. It was confirmed in vitro that a few of the CMV-associated chains were specific for CMV antigens. Cytomegalovirus association was listed for around 180 TCR beta chains.

Germline assignment: CDR1 MNHEY and CDR2 SVGAGI. The CDR3 extends over 16 amino acids. Trimming left V 2 bases short and J 3 bases short, with 15 bases between. The receptor comes from a middle-aged woman in good health and CMV-seropositive. The sample consisted of PBMCs. The chain recombines TRBV6-5 with TRBJ2-3; possibly TRBD2 for D (7 bases). The CDR3 bases are TGTGCCAGCAGTTACGGTGCGGGGGCCCTAACAGATACGCAGTATTTT. Translation gives CASSYGAGALTDTQYF.